This T cell receptor (beta chain) is from a study of T-cell memory formation after mild COVID-19. From germline, CDR1 is LNHDA and CDR2 SQIVND (reference sequence). CDR3 length: 11 amino acids. Trimming took off 10 bases at V and 8 bases at J, with 14 bases between the two ends. This clonotype was counted between two and nine times. TCRdb independently ran MiXCR on the 5' RACE reads; one entry per CDR3 protein. The table lists fewer than 400,000 distinct CDR3 sequences, 15% to 20% of them singletons. The chain couples TRBV19 to TRBJ1-1; D is perhaps TRBD1 (5 bases). Sample: PBMCs or a T cell subset sorted from them (not recorded which). This TCR was sampled from a man younger than 35 who had mild COVID-19 (a few samples of this study predate the infection). Cell type and time point are not known. Here the CDR3 DNA reads TGTGCCATCCGGTCCAGGGAGGAAGCTTTCTTT. It is translated as CAIRSREEAFF.